This TCR beta chain appears in the sequencing data of a study of cytomegalovirus exposure and HLA in healthy donors. PCR was performed using 60 Vbeta and 13 Jbeta primers. Sequencing used immunoSEQ multiplex PCR; TCRdb keeps in-frame clones, though not all of them. The sample consists of 110,000 to 150,000 clones, roughly 70% of them appearing once. This CDR3 comprises 15 residues. Germline CDR1 MNHEY, CDR2 SVGAGI. V trimming: 4 bases; J trimming: 3 bases; junction bases outside the gene matches: 6. Input material: PBMCs. The chain carries TRBV6-5 and TRBJ1-1; TRBD1 matches 9 bases. This TCR was sampled from a man aged 30-40 years in good health and CMV-seronegative. The CDR3 reads CASSSQGAIDTEAFF. The CDR3 DNA is TGTGCCAGCAGTTCACAGGGGGCAATCGACACTGAAGCTTTCTTT.